The rows below give T cell receptor gamma chains drawn from one sample of a study of intestinal T cells in coeliac disease. TCRdb re-called the multiplex PCR reads via CATT. The top ten clones hold approximately 5% of a sample with 2,000 to 2,500 gamma-chain clones, 40% to 55% of them seen once. The sample consisted of a duodenal biopsy. These receptors originate from a human donor with celiac disease. CDR3s leave out the opening cysteine and the closing phenylalanine or tryptophan. The order of the fields is V gene, J gene, CDR3 protein.

v_gene: TRGV8
j_gene: TRGJ1/TRGJ2
CDR3aa: APGFNYYKKL

v_gene: TRGV8
j_gene: TRGJP2
CDR3aa: ATWDITSDWIKT

v_gene: TRGV2
j_gene: TRGJ1/TRGJ2
CDR3aa: ATWDGEDYYKKL

v_gene: TRGV8
j_gene: TRGJ1/TRGJ2
CDR3aa: ATWDSPENSANYYKKL

v_gene: TRGV2
j_gene: TRGJP2
CDR3aa: ATWDVGSDWIKT

v_gene: TRGV2
j_gene: TRGJ1/TRGJ2
CDR3aa: ATWDGPYYYKKL

v_gene: TRGV3
j_gene: TRGJP1
CDR3aa: ATWDRPWRFKI

v_gene: TRGV9
j_gene: TRGJ1/TRGJ2
CDR3aa: ALCNYKKL

v_gene: TRGV8
j_gene: TRGJ1/TRGJ2
CDR3aa: ATWDRGRHYKKL

v_gene: TRGV10
j_gene: TRGJ1/TRGJ2
CDR3aa: AANSKKL

v_gene: TRGV8
j_gene: TRGJ1/TRGJ2
CDR3aa: ATWDPSANYYKKL

v_gene: TRGV8
j_gene: TRGJ1/TRGJ2
CDR3aa: ATWDRQGGGGGKKL

v_gene: TRGV2
j_gene: TRGJP2
CDR3aa: ATRDVRSDWIKT

v_gene: TRGV2
j_gene: TRGJP2
CDR3aa: ATWDGTSDWIKT

v_gene: TRGV2
j_gene: TRGJ1/TRGJ2
CDR3aa: ATWDGPGYKKL

v_gene: TRGV9
j_gene: TRGJ1/TRGJ2
CDR3aa: ALSSPGPSPRIHYKKL

v_gene: TRGV9
j_gene: TRGJ1/TRGJ2
CDR3aa: ALWRRGVYYKKL

v_gene: TRGV2
j_gene: TRGJP1
CDR3aa: ATWDGPIDTTGWFKI

v_gene: TRGV2
j_gene: TRGJP2
CDR3aa: ATWEAGGLGDWIKT

v_gene: TRGV10
j_gene: TRGJ1/TRGJ2
CDR3aa: AAWDYIPVFRPYYYKKL

v_gene: TRGV9
j_gene: TRGJ1/TRGJ2
CDR3aa: ALFEILTAHKKL

v_gene: TRGV5
j_gene: TRGJ1/TRGJ2
CDR3aa: ATWVNKKL

v_gene: TRGV3
j_gene: TRGJ1/TRGJ2
CDR3aa: ATWDRPLYYKKL

v_gene: TRGV8
j_gene: TRGJ1/TRGJ2
CDR3aa: ATWVGIKGHYKKL

v_gene: TRGV2
j_gene: TRGJP2
CDR3aa: ATWDGQVDWTKT

v_gene: TRGV3
j_gene: TRGJP2
CDR3aa: ATGTGLGGQYSSDWIKT

v_gene: TRGV9
j_gene: TRGJ1/TRGJ2
CDR3aa: ALWEVRTGLKKL

v_gene: TRGV9
j_gene: TRGJ1/TRGJ2
CDR3aa: ALWPAVYYKKL

v_gene: TRGV3
j_gene: TRGJ1/TRGJ2
CDR3aa: ATWDGVYKKL

v_gene: TRGV8
j_gene: TRGJ1/TRGJ2
CDR3aa: ATWDWGYKKL

v_gene: TRGV9
j_gene: TRGJP
CDR3aa: ALWEVQSWAKKV

v_gene: TRGV10
j_gene: TRGJ1/TRGJ2
CDR3aa: AAWAPGCFYYKKL

v_gene: TRGV3
j_gene: TRGJ1/TRGJ2
CDR3aa: ATWDTRDRSL

v_gene: TRGV10
j_gene: TRGJP2
CDR3aa: AAWDPPGVSDWIKT

v_gene: TRGV10
j_gene: TRGJ1/TRGJ2
CDR3aa: AARDPPRNYYKKL

v_gene: TRGV3
j_gene: TRGJ1/TRGJ2
CDR3aa: ATWAHLNYYKKL

v_gene: TRGV2
j_gene: TRGJP2
CDR3aa: ATWDGPARSSDWIKT

v_gene: TRGV3
j_gene: TRGJP2
CDR3aa: ATWDREGSDWIKT

v_gene: TRGV4
j_gene: TRGJP1
CDR3aa: ATCDRPSHTTGWFKI

v_gene: TRGV9
j_gene: TRGJ1/TRGJ2
CDR3aa: ALWEEYYKKL

v_gene: TRGV4
j_gene: TRGJ1/TRGJ2
CDR3aa: ATWDAWEGWGKKL

v_gene: TRGV8
j_gene: TRGJ1/TRGJ2
CDR3aa: ATCPPGGKL

v_gene: TRGV9
j_gene: TRGJ1/TRGJ2
CDR3aa: ALWEVLPTLFYKKL

v_gene: TRGV8
j_gene: TRGJ1/TRGJ2
CDR3aa: ATWDYYKKL

v_gene: TRGV4
j_gene: TRGJ1/TRGJ2
CDR3aa: ATSYYKKL

v_gene: TRGV4
j_gene: TRGJ1/TRGJ2
CDR3aa: ATWDGLGKKL

v_gene: TRGV5P
j_gene: TRGJP2
CDR3aa: ATWGRYSSDWIKT

v_gene: TRGV3
j_gene: TRGJ1/TRGJ2
CDR3aa: ATWDRPKSNYYKKL